The source of this T cell receptor beta chain is a study of T-cell reconstitution after alpha-beta-depleted transplantation in children. Unique molecular identifiers tagged the TCRbeta library. TCRdb fed the PCR reads into MiXCR, producing one record per CDR3 protein. The sample has some 200,000 distinct CDR3 sequences; around 9.5% are singletons. This clonotype was recorded at least ten times. The CDR3 sequence is 18 residues long. V shed 7 bases and J shed 3 bases, with 24 bases lying between them. CDR1 and CDR2 from the germline V gene are KGHDR and SFDVKD. This clonotype was sampled from a human donor who donated a stem cell graft to a child with acute lymphoblastic leukemia. Here the sequenced sample was PBMCs from the stem cell graft donor, taken from the stem cell graft. The chain employs TRBV24-1 and TRBJ2-1; the D call may be TRBD1 or TRBD2 (6 bases each). CDR3 nucleotide sequence: TGTGCCACCAGCGAAGGGGTATCGGGGGCGGTTGGCTACAATGAGCAGTTCTTC. Residues: CATSEGVSGAVGYNEQFF.